Presented here are 4 T cell receptor beta chains from one specimen sequenced in a study of early T cells in non-severe SARS-CoV-2 infection. In TCRdb, the 5' RACE reads were re-called with MiXCR into one record per CDR3 protein. This repertoire shows more than 90,000 distinct CDR3 sequences, approximately 10% found once; its top ten account for 5.1%. The sample taken for sequencing was whole blood. The receptor source for this set is an adult who was a healthcare worker with PCR-confirmed SARS-CoV-2 infection or an uninfected control (not recorded which).

This clonotype has just a few counts. The chain recombines TRBV10-3 with TRBJ1-6, with D possibly TRBD1 on 6 matching bases. The CDR3 has 14 residues. With 5 bases removed from V and 7 bases from J, the gap between germline ends came to 12 bases. Per germline, CDR1 ENHRY and CDR2 SYGVKD. CDR3 nucleotide sequence: TGTGCCATCAGTCGGACAGACCAAAATTCACCCCTCCACTTT. Its protein product is CAISRTDQNSPLHF.

Ten or more counts support this clonotype. This sequence joins TRBV7-8 and TRBJ2-1, with D perhaps matching TRBD1 (6 bases). V was clipped by 5 bases and J by 4 bases, with 15 bases between them. The V gene's germline CDR1 is SGHVS and CDR2 FQNEAQ. The CDR3 loop spans 15 amino acids. The CDR3: CASSKRTANYNEQFF. The CDR3, as DNA: TGTGCCAGCAGCAAACGGACAGCCAATTACAATGAGCAGTTCTTC.

The V and J genes are TRBV3-1 and TRBJ2-7; D might be TRBD1 or TRBD2, each matching 5 bases. V dropped 5 bases and J dropped 3 bases, with 14 bases sitting between them. CDR1 is LGHDT and CDR2 is YNNKEL in the germline V gene (reference sequence). The CDR3 is 14 amino acids. CDR3 loop: CASSAGTEYYEQYF. The CDR3 DNA sequence: TGTGCCAGCAGCGCCGGGACGGAATACTACGAGCAGTACTTC.

V is TRBV28 and J is TRBJ2-1; 10 bases match TRBD2. Germline CDR1 reads MDHEN; CDR2 reads SYDVKM. With 2 bases clipped from V and 2 bases from J, the junction kept 3 bases outside the gene matches. This CDR3 has 16 amino acids. CDR3 in DNA: TGTGCCAGCAGTTTACGAGCGGGAGGGCCCTACAATGAGCAGTTCTTC. This codes for CASSLRAGGPYNEQFF.